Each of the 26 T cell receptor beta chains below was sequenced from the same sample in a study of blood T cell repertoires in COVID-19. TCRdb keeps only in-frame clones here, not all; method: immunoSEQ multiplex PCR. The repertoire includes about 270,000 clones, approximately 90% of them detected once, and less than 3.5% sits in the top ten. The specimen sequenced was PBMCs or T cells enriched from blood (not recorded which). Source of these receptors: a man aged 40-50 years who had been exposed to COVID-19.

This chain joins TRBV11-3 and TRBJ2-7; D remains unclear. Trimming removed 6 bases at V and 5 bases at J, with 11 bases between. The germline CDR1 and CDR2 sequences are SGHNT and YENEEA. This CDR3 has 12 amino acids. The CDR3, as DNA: TGTGCCAGCAGTTTGACAAAGGACGAGCAGTACTTC. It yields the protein CASSLTKDEQYF.

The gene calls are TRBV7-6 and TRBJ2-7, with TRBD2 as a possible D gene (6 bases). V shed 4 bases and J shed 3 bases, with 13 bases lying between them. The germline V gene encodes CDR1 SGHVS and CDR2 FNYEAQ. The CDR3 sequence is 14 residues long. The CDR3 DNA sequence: TGTGCCAGCAGCTCCGGGACTGAAAACTACGAGCAGTACTTC. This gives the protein CASSSGTENYEQYF.

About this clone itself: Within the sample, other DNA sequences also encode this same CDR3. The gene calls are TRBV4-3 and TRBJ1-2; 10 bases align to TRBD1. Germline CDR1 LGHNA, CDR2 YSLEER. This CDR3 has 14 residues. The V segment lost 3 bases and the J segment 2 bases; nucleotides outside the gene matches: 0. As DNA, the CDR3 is TGCGCCAGCAGCCAGGACAGGGGGAACTATGGCTACACCTTC. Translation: CASSQDRGNYGYTF.

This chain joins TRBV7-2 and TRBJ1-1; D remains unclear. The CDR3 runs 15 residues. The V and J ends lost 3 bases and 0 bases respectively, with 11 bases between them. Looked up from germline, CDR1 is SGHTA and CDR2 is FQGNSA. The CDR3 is CASSFMINMNTEAFF. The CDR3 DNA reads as TGTGCCAGCAGCTTTATGATTAACATGAACACTGAAGCTTTCTTT.

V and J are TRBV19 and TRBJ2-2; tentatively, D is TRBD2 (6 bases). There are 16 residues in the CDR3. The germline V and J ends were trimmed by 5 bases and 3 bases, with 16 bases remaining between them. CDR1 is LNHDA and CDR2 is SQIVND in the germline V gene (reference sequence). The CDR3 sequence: CASSSSEGLDTGELFF. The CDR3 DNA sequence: TGTGCCAGTAGTTCTTCGGAGGGGTTGGACACCGGGGAGCTGTTTTTT.

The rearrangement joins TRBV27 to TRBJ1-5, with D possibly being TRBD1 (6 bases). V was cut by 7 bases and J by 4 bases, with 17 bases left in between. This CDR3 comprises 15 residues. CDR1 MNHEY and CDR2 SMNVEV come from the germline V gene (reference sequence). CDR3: CASIRPGQINQPQHF. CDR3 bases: TGTGCCAGCATTCGGCCGGGACAAATTAATCAGCCCCAGCATTTT.

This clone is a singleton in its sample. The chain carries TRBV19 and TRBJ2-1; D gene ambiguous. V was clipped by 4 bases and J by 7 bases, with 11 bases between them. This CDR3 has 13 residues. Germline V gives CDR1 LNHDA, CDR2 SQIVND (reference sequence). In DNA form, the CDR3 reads TGTGCCAGTAGTAACAGCCAGATAAATGAGCAGTTCTTC. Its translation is CASSNSQINEQFF.

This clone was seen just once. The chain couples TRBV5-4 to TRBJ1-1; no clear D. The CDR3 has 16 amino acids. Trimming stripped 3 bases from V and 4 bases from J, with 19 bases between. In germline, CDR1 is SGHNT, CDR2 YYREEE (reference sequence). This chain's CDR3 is CASSSTRREGGTEAFF. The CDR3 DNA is TGTGCCAGCAGCTCGACCAGGAGGGAGGGCGGCACTGAAGCTTTCTTT.

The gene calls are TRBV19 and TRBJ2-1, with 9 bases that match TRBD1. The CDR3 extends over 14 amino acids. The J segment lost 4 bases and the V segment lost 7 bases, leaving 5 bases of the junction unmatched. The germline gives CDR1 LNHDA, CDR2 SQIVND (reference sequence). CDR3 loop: CASTPGQGYNEQFF. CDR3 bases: TGTGCCAGTACACCGGGACAGGGATACAATGAGCAGTTCTTC.

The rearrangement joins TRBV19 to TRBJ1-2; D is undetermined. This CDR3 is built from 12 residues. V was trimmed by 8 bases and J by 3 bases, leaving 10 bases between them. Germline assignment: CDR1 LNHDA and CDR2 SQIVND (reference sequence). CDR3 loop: CASRQVHYGYTF. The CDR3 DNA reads TGTGCCAGTCGTCAGGTCCACTATGGCTACACCTTC. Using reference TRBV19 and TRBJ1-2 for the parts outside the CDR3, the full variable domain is DGGITQSPKYLFRKEGQNVTLSCEQNLNHDAMYWYRQDPGQGLRLIYYSQIVNDFQKGDIAEGYSVSREKKESFPLTVTSAQKNPTAFYLCASRQVHYGYTFGSGTRLTVV.

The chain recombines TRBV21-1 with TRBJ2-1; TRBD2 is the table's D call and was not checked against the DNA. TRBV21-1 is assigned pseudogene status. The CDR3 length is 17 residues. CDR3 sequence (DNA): TGTGCCAGCAGCAAAGGGCGCCTAGCCTCCTCCTACAATGAGCAGTTCTTC. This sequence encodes CASSKGRLASSYNEQFF.

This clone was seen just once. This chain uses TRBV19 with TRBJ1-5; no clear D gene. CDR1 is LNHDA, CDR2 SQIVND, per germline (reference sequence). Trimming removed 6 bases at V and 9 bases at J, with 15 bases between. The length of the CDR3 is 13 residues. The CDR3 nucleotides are TGTGCCAGTAGCACCATCGGAGGACCGCCCCAGCATTTT. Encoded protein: CASSTIGGPPQHF.

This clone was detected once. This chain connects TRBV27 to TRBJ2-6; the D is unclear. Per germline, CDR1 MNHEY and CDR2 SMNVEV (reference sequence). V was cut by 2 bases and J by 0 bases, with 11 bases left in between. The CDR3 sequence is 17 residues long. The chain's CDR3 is CASSLVYLSSGANVLTF. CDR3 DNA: TGTGCCAGCAGTTTAGTTTACCTCAGCTCTGGGGCCAACGTCCTGACTTTC. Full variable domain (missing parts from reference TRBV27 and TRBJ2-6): EAQVTQNPRYLITVTGKKLTVTCSQNMNHEYMSWYRQDPGLGLRQIYYSMNVEVTDKGDVPEGYKVSRKEKRNFPLILESPSPNQTSLYFCASSLVYLSSGANVLTFGAGSRLTVL.

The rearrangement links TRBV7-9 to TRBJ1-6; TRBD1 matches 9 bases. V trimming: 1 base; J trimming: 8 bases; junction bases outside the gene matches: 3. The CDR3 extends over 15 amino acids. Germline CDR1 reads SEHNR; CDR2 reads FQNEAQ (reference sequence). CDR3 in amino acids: CASSLGTGVDSPLHF. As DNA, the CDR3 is TGTGCCAGCAGCTTAGGGACAGGGGTGGATTCACCCCTCCACTTT.

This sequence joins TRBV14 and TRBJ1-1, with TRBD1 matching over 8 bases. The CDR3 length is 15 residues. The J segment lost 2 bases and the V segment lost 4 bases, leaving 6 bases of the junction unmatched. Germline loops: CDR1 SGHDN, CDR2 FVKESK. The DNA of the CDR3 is TGTGCCAGCAGCCGCGGCGGGACAGGTAACACTGAAGCTTTCTTT. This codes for CASSRGGTGNTEAFF.

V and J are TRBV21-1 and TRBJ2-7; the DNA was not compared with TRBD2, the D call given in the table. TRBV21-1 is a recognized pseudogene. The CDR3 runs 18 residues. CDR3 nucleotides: TGTGCCAGCAGCAAAGCGGGGTCCAGCCTGGGGGGGCACTACGAGCAGTACTTC. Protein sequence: CASSKAGSSLGGHYEQYF.

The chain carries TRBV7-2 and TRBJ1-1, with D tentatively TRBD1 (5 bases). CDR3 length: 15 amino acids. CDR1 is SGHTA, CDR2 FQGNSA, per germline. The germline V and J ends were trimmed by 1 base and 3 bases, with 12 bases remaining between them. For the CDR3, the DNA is TGTGCCAGCAGCTTAGGCAAGGGGATGGACACTGAAGCTTTCTTT. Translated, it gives CASSLGKGMDTEAFF. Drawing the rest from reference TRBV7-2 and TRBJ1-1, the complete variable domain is GAGVSQSPSNKVTEKGKDVELRCDPISGHTALYWYRQSLGQGLEFLIYFQGNSAPDKSGLPSDRFSAERTGGSVSTLTIQRTQQEDSAVYLCASSLGKGMDTEAFFGQGTRLTVV.

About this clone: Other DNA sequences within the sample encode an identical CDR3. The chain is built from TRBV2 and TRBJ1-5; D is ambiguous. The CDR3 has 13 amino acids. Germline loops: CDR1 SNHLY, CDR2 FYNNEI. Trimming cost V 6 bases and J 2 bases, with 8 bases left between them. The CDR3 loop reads CASSVQGNQPQHF. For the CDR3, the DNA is TGTGCCAGCAGCGTCCAGGGCAATCAGCCCCAGCATTTT.

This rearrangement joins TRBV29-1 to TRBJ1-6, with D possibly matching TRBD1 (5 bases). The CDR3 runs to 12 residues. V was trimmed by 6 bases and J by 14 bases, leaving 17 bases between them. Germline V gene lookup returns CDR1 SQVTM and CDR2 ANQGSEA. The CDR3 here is CSVERPGGALHF. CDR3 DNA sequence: TGCAGCGTGGAAAGACCGGGAGGGGCCCTCCACTTT.

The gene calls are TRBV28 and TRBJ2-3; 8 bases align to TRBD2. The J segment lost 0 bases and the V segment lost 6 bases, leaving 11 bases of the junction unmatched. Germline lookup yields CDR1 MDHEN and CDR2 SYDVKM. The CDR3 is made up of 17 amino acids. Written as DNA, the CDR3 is TGTGCCAGCAGAGAACGGCCCGGGGGGGGAAGCACAGATACGCAGTATTTT. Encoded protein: CASRERPGGGSTDTQYF.

DNA for the CDR3: TGTGCCAGCTCACCACCGGTCTTAGCCTCTGGAAACACCATATATTTT. This sequence encodes CASSPPVLASGNTIYF. This rearrangement joins TRBV18 to TRBJ1-3; D not certain. The CDR3 consists of 16 residues. V gave up 0 bases and J gave up 0 bases, with 9 bases separating them. The germline CDR1 and CDR2 sequences are KGHSH and LQKENI.

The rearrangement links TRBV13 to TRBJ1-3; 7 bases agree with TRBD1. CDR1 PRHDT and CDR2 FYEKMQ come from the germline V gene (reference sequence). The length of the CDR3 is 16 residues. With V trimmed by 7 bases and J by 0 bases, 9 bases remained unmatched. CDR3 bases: TGTGCCAGCAAAATGGACAGGCCTATCTCTGGAAACACCATATATTTT. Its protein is CASKMDRPISGNTIYF.

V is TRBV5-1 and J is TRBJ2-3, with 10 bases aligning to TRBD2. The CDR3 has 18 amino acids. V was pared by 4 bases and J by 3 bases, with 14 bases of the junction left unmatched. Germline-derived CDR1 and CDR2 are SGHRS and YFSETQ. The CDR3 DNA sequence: TGCGCCAGCAGCAGAATCAACCCTAGCGGGAGTAGGACAGATACGCAGTATTTT. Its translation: CASSRINPSGSRTDTQYF.

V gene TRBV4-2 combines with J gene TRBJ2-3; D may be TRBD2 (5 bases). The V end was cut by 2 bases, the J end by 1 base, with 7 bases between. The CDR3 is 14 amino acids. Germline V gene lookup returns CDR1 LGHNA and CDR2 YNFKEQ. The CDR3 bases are TGTGCCAGCAGCCAAAAGGAGGGCACAGATACGCAGTATTTT. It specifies CASSQKEGTDTQYF.

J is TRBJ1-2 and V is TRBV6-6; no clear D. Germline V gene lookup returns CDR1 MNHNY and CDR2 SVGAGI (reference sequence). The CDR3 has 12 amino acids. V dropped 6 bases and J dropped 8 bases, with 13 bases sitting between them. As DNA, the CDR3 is TGTGCCAGCAGGGCCGGCGGGGTCGGCTACACCTTC. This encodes CASRAGGVGYTF.

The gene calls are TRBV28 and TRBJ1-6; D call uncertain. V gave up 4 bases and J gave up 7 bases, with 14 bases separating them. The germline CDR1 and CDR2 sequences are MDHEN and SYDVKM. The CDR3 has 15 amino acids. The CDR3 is CASSYETSLNSPLHF. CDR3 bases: TGTGCCAGCAGTTACGAGACAAGCCTAAATTCACCCCTCCACTTT.